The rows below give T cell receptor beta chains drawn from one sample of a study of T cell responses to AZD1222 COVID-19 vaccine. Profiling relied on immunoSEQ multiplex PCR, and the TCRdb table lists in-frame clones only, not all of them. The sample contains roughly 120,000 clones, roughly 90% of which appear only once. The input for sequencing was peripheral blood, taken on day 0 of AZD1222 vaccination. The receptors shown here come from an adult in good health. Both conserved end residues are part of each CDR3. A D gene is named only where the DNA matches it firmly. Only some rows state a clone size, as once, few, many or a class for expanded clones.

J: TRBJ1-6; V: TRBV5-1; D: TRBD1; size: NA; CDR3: CASSSEGQGAGPLHF; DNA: TGCGCCAGCAGCTCCGAGGGACAGGGGGCCGGTCCCCTCCACTTT
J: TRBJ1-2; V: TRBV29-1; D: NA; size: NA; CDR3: CSVEEWDYGYTF; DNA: TGCAGCGTTGAAGAATGGGACTATGGCTACACCTTC
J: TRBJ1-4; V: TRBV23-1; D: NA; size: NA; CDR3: CASSQSRRRPRNEKLFF; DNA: TGCGCCAGCAGTCAATCTAGACGACGACCGAGAAATGAAAAACTGTTTTTT
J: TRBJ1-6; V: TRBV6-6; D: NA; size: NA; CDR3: CASRDRGQNNSPLHF; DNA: TGTGCCAGCAGGGACCGGGGGCAAAATAATTCACCCCTCCACTTT
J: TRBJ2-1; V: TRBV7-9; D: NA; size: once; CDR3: CASSPRRDEQFF; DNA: TGTGCCAGCAGCCCCCGCCGCGATGAGCAGTTCTTC
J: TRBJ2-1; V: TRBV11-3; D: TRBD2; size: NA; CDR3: CASSLLAGASGSIEQFF; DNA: TGTGCCAGCAGCTTATTAGCGGGGGCTAGCGGGAGTATTGAGCAGTTCTTC
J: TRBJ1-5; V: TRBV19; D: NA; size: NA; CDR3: CASRGHTGSNQPQHF; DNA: TGTGCCAGCCGAGGGCATACCGGTAGCAATCAGCCCCAGCATTTT
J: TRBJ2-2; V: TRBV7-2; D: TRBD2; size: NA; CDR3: CASSFAGGGTGELFF; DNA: TGTGCCAGCAGCTTTGCGGGAGGGGGCACCGGGGAGCTGTTTTTT
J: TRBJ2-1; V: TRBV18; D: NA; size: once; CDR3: CASSPRQFNEQFF; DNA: TGTGCCAGCTCACCTAGGCAGTTCAATGAGCAGTTCTTC
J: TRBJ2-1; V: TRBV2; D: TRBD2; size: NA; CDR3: CASLSGSKVNEQFF; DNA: TGTGCCAGCCTGAGCGGGAGCAAGGTCAATGAGCAGTTCTTC
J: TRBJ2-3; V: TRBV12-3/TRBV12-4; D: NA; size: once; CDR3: CASSLTDTQYF; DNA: TGTGCCAGCAGTCTCACAGATACGCAGTATTTT
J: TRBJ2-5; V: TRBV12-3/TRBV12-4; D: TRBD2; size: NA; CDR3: CASSAGGLETQYF; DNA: TGTGCCAGCAGTGCGGGGGGGCTGGAGACCCAGTACTTC
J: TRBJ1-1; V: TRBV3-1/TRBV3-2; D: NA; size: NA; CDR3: CASSQGAGFSEAFF; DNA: TGTGCCAGCAGCCAAGGGGCCGGCTTTTCTGAAGCTTTCTTT
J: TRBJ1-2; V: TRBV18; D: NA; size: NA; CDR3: CASSPNQGEYGYTF; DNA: TGTGCCAGCTCACCAAACCAGGGAGAATATGGCTACACCTTC
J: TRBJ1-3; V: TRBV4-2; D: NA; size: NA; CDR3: CASSRTGTVGNTIYF; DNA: TGTGCCAGCAGCCGGACCGGGACGGTCGGAAACACCATATATTTT
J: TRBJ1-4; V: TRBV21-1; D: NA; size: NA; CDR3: CASSKYVTCLWGPNEKLFF; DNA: TGTGCCAGCAGCAAATACGTCACCTGTTTGTGGGGACCTAATGAAAAACTGTTTTTT
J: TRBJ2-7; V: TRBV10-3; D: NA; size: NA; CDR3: CAISSGTYGYF; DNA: TGTGCCATCAGCTCCGGGACGTACGGCTACTTC
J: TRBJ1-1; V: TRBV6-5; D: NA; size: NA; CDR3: CASSFEWTQNTEAFF; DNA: TGTGCCAGCAGCTTTGAGTGGACGCAGAACACTGAAGCTTTCTTT
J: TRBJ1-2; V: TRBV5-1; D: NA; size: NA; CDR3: CASTPGYTF; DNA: TGCGCCAGCACCCCCGGCTACACCTTC
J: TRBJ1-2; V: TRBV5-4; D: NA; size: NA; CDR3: CASSPTGGYGYTF; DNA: TGTGCCAGCAGCCCCACGGGGGGGTATGGCTACACCTTC
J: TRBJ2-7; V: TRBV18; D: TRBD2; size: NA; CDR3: CASSTSGHSYEQYF; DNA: TGTGCCAGCTCAACTAGCGGCCACTCCTACGAGCAGTACTTC
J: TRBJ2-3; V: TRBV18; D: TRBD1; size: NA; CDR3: CASSPGQGMATQYF; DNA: TGTGCCAGCTCACCGGGACAGGGTATGGCTACGCAGTATTTT
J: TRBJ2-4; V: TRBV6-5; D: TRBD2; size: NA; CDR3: CASSGLAGEANIQYF; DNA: TGTGCCAGCAGCGGACTAGCGGGAGAGGCAAACATTCAGTACTTC
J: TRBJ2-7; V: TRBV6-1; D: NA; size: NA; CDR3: CASSEDRATYEQYF; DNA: TGTGCCAGCAGTGAAGACAGGGCTACCTACGAGCAGTACTTC
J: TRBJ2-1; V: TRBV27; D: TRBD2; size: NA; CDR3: CASSLSTSGYNEQFF; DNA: TGTGCCAGCAGCCTCTCGACTAGCGGATACAATGAGCAGTTCTTC